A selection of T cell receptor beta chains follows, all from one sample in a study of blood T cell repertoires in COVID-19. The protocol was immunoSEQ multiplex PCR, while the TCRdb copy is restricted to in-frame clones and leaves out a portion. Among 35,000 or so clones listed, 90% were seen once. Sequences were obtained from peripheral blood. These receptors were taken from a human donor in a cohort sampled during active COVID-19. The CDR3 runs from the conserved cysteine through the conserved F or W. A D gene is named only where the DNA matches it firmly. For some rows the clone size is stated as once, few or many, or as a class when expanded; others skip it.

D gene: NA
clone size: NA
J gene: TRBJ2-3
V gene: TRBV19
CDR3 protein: CASSIPPTDTQYF
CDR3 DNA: TGTGCCAGTAGTATCCCTCCCACAGATACGCAGTATTTT

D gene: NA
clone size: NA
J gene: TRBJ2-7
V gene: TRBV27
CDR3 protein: CASSLREDYEQYF
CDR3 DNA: TGTGCCAGCAGTTTACGGGAAGACTACGAGCAGTACTTC

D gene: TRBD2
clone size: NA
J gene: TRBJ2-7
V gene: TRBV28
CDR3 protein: CASRDPGGYEQYF
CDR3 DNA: TGTGCCAGCAGAGACCCGGGAGGCTACGAGCAGTACTTC

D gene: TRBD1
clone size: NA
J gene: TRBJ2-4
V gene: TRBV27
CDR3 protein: CASSQGQVGFSDRAKNIQYF
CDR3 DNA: TGTGCCAGCAGCCAGGGACAGGTTGGTTTTTCCGACAGGGCCAAAAACATTCAGTACTTC

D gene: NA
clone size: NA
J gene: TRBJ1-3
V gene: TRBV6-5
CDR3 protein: CASTEHAPGNTIYF
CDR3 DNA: TGTGCCAGCACCGAACACGCTCCTGGAAACACCATATATTTT

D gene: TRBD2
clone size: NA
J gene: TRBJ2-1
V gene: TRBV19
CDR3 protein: CASMREAYNEQFF
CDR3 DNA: TGTGCCAGTATGCGGGAGGCCTACAATGAGCAGTTCTTC

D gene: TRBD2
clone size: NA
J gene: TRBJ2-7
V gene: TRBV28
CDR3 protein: CASRPAGTSGYEQYF
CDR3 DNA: TGTGCCAGCAGGCCGGCCGGGACTAGCGGCTACGAGCAGTACTTC

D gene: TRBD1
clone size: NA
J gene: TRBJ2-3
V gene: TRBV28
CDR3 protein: CASSFRGPSTDTQYF
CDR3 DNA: TGTGCCAGCAGTTTCAGGGGGCCGAGCACAGATACGCAGTATTTT

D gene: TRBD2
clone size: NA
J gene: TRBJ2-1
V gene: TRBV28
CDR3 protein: CASSLAGGPRNEQFF
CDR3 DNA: TGTGCCAGCAGTTTAGCGGGAGGGCCGCGGAATGAGCAGTTCTTC

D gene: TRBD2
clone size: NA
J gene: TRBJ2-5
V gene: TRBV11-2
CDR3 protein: CASSLAVAGGQETQYF
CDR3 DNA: TGTGCCAGCAGCTTAGCGGTAGCGGGAGGCCAAGAGACCCAGTACTTC

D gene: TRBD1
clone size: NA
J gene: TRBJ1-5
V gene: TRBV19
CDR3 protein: CATGPGQGGLQPQHF
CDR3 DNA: TGTGCCACCGGACCGGGACAGGGAGGCTTGCAGCCCCAGCATTTT

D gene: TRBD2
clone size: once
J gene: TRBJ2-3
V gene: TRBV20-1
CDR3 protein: CSASASGRTDTQYF
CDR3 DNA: TGCAGTGCTAGTGCGAGCGGGAGAACAGATACGCAGTATTTT

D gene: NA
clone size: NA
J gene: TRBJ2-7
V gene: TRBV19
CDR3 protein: CASKSGQGSFYEQYF
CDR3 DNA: TGTGCCAGTAAGAGTGGGCAGGGGTCCTTCTACGAGCAGTACTTC

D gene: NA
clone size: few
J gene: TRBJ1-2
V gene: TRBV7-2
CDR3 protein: CASSLVSSGRDGYTF
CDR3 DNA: TGTGCCAGCAGCTTAGTATCTTCAGGGAGGGATGGCTACACCTTC

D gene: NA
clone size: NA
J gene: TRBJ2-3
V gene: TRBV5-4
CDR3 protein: CASSLPGAIDTQYF
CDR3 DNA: TGTGCCAGCAGCTTACCAGGGGCCATAGATACGCAGTATTTT

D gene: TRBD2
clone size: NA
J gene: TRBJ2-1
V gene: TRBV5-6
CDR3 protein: CASSFLTREGRNEQFF
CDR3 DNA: TGTGCCAGCAGCTTCTTAACGCGGGAGGGCCGCAATGAGCAGTTCTTC

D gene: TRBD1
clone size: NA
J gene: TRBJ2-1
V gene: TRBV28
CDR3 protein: CASPKAGTGLSYNEQFF
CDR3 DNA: TGTGCCAGTCCTAAAGCCGGGACAGGCCTATCCTACAATGAGCAGTTCTTC

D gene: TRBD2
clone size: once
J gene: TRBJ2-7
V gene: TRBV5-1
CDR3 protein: CASSSKGSSGRADEQYF
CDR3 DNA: TGCGCCAGCAGCTCCAAAGGGTCTAGCGGGAGGGCCGACGAGCAGTACTTC

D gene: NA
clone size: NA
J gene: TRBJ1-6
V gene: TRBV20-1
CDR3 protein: CSVWFDLALHF
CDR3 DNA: TGCAGTGTTTGGTTCGACTTGGCCCTCCACTTT

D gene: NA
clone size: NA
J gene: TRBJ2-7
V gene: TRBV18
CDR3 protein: CASSSRKFGSGTLSYEQYF
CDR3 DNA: TGTGCCAGCTCCTCACGAAAATTCGGGAGCGGGACACTATCCTACGAGCAGTACTTC

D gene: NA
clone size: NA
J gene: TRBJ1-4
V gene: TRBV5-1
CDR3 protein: CASSLARATNEKLFF
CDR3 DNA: TGCGCCAGCAGCTTGGCCCGTGCAACTAATGAAAAACTGTTTTTT

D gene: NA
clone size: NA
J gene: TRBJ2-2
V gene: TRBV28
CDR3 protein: CASSLQALNTGELFF
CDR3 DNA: TGTGCCAGCAGTCTTCAGGCGTTGAACACCGGGGAGCTGTTTTTT

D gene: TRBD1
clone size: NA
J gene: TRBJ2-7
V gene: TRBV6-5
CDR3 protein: CASSYGTGRPYEQYF
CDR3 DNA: TGTGCCAGCAGTTACGGGACAGGGAGGCCCTACGAGCAGTACTTC

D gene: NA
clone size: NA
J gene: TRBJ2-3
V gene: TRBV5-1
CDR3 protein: CASSLGRGSTDTQYF
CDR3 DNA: TGCGCCAGCAGCTTGGGACGCGGGAGCACAGATACGCAGTATTTT

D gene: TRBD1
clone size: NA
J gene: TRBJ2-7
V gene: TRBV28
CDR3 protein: CASSLGTGYEQYF
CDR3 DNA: TGTGCCAGCAGTTTAGGGACAGGGTACGAGCAGTACTTC

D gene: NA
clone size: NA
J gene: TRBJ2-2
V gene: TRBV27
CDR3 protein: CASSLVVRAGELFF
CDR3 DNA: TGTGCCAGCAGTTTAGTCGTCAGGGCCGGGGAGCTGTTTTTT

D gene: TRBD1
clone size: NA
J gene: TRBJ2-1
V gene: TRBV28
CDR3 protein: CASVVGQGINEQFF
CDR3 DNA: TGTGCCAGCGTTGTAGGACAGGGGATAAATGAGCAGTTCTTC

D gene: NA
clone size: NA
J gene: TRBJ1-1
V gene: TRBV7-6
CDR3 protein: CASSLGAPTEAFF
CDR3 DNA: TGTGCCAGCAGCTTAGGGGCTCCTACTGAAGCTTTCTTT

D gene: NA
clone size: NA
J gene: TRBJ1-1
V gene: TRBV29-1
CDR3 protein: CSVEETAQTGAFF
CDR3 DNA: TGCAGCGTTGAGGAAACAGCTCAAACTGGAGCTTTCTTT

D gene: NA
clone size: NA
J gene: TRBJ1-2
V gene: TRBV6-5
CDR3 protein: CASSYGVVRPGYGYTF
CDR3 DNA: TGTGCCAGCAGTTACGGTGTTGTCCGCCCGGGCTATGGCTACACCTTC

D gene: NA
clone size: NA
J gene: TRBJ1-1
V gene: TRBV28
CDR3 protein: CASSRQRYTEAFF
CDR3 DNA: TGTGCCAGCAGCAGACAGCGTTACACTGAAGCTTTCTTT

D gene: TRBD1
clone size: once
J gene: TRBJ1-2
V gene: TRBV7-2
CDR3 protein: CASRGGQGPPKGYTF
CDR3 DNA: TGTGCCAGCAGAGGGGGACAGGGGCCCCCTAAGGGCTACACCTTC

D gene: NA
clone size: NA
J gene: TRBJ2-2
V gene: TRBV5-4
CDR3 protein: CASSLAGGATGELFF
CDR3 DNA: TGTGCCAGCAGCTTGGCGGGGGGCGCCACCGGGGAGCTGTTTTTT

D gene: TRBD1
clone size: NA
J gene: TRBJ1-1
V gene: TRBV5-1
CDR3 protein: CASSSTTGVYGTEAFF
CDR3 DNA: TGCGCCAGCAGCTCGACGACAGGGGTCTATGGCACTGAAGCTTTCTTT

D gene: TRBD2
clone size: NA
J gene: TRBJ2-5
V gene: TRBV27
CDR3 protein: CASKQSGGETQYF
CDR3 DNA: TGTGCCAGCAAGCAGTCGGGAGGGGAGACCCAGTACTTC

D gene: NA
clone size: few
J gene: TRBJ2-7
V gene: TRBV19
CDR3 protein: CASSKTDEGGYEQYF
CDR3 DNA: TGTGCCAGTAGTAAGACAGACGAAGGGGGCTACGAGCAGTACTTC

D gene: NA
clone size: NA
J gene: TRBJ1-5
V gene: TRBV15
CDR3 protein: CATSRDEQGIGGNQPQHF
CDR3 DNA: TGTGCCACCAGCAGAGATGAGCAGGGGATTGGTGGCAATCAGCCCCAGCATTTT

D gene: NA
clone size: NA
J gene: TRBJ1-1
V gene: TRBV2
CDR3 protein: CASSRRAMTEAFF
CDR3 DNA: TGTGCCAGCAGTCGCAGGGCTATGACTGAAGCTTTCTTT

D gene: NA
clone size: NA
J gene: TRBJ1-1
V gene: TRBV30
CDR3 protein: CAWQGINEAFF
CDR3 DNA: TGTGCCTGGCAGGGGATCAATGAAGCTTTCTTT

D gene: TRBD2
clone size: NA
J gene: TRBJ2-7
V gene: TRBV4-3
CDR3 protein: CASSQDGGISGTLLEQYF
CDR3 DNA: TGCGCCAGCAGCCAAGATGGGGGTATCAGCGGGACCCTTCTCGAGCAGTACTTC

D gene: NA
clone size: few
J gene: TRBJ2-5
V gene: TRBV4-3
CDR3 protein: CASSQDRGLAEYQETQYF
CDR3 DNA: TGCGCCAGCAGCCAAGACAGGGGGCTAGCGGAGTACCAAGAGACCCAGTACTTC